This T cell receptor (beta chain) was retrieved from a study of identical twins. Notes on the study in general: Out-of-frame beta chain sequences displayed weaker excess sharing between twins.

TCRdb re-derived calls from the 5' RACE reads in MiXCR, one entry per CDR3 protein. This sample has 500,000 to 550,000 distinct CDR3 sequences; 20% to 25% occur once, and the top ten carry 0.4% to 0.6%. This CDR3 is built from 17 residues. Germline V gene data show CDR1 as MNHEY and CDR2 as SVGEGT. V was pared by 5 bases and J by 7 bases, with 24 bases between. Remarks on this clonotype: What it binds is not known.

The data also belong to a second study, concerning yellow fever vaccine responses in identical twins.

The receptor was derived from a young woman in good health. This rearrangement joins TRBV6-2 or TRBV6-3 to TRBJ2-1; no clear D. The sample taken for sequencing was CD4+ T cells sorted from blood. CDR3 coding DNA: TGTGCCAGCAGTCCAAAACTTTACACGAAAGGGCGGAATGAGCAGTTCTTC. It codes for CASSPKLYTKGRNEQFF.